The 14 T cell receptor beta chains below come from one sample, sequenced in a study of post-analysis software for immune sequencing data (dated by TCRdb to 2014 to 2015). Results and caveats for the whole study, not just this receptor: Patients showed significantly higher frequencies than controls for a handful of TRBV segments, among them TRBV5-6, TRBV5-1 and TRBV20-1.

Which antigens these TCRs recognize remains unknown. The library was made by PCR. The listed sequencing device is Illumina HiSeq 2500. To reduce PCR and sequencing biases, unique molecular identifiers were built into the TCR beta cDNA libraries. The public reads were run again by TCRdb, first through fastp at Q25 and then through MiXCR, and only productive beta chains were kept. A single entry per CDR3 protein holds the most common genes and DNA from its merged rows. The sample table lists 750,000 to 950,000 distinct CDR3 sequences, around 50% of them with a count of one. About 4.5% of the sample lies in the top ten. Sequencing input: blood. The receptors were sampled from a girl aged 10-17 years with multiple sclerosis.

This chain links TRBV29-1 with TRBJ1-2, with D perhaps TRBD1 (6 bases). V dropped 3 bases and J dropped 4 bases, with 21 bases sitting between them. The CDR3 loop spans 16 amino acids. Germline V gene lookup returns CDR1 SQVTM and CDR2 ANQGSEA. The CDR3 is CSVDSPMTGDAYGYTF. The CDR3 coding sequence is TGCAGCGTTGATTCCCCTATGACAGGTGACGCCTATGGCTACACCTTC.

CDR3: CASSSVGTGAVRETQYF. The CDR3 region has the DNA TGTGCCAGCAGCTCAGTGGGGACAGGGGCCGTCCGGGAGACCCAGTACTTC. The rearrangement joins TRBV7-2 to TRBJ2-7; 10 bases fit TRBD1. The J call is doubtful: the DNA matches TRBJ2-5 better. CDR3 length: 17 amino acids. Germline values: CDR1 SGHTA, CDR2 FQGNSA.

This clonotype was seen more than once but under ten times. The rearrangement uses TRBV25-1 and TRBJ2-5, with 8 bases fitting TRBD2. Germline CDR1 reads MGHDK; CDR2 reads SYGVNS. CDR3 length equals 18 residues. V lost 0 bases and J lost 2; bases outside the gene matches: 11. Written as DNA, the CDR3 is TGTGCCAGCAGTGAATATAGTTATGGTAGCGGGGATCAAGAGACCCAGTACTTC. This sequence encodes CASSEYSYGSGDQETQYF.

This clonotype has a handful of counts. This sequence joins TRBV5-4 and TRBJ2-3, with D hard to call. Looked up from germline, CDR1 is SGHNT and CDR2 is YYREEE (reference sequence). The CDR3 extends over 15 amino acids. Trimming left V 0 bases short and J 3 bases short, with 11 bases between. The CDR3 loop is CASSLGLTLTDTQYF. The DNA for the CDR3 is TGTGCCAGCAGCTTGGGTCTGACCCTAACAGATACGCAGTATTTT.

The rearrangement joins TRBV14 to TRBJ1-1; D remains unclear. This CDR3 comprises 14 residues. Trimming stripped 4 bases from V and 4 bases from J, with 13 bases between. Germline V gene data show CDR1 as SGHDN and CDR2 as FVKESK. The CDR3 is CASSRGYLGTEAFF. The CDR3, as DNA: TGTGCCAGCAGCCGAGGGTATTTGGGCACTGAAGCTTTCTTT.

This clonotype occurred a few times. The chain is built from TRBV7-2 and TRBJ2-1; 11 bases line up with TRBD2. Trimming at V came to 6 bases and at J to 4 bases, leaving 5 bases not matched to a gene. Looked up from germline, CDR1 is SGHTA and CDR2 is FQGNSA. The length of the CDR3 is 15 residues. The CDR3 nucleotides are TGTGCCAGCAGGTTCCTAGCGGGGGGTTACAATGAGCAGTTCTTC. Protein: CASRFLAGGYNEQFF.

The chain employs TRBV10-3 and TRBJ1-5, with D unresolved. The CDR3 runs to 14 residues. CDR1 and CDR2 (germline): ENHRY, SYGVKD. Trimming took off 2 bases at V and 9 bases at J, with 14 bases between the two ends. CDR3 nucleotides: TGTGCCATCAGTGAGCGGCTGGAATCGCTGCCCCAGCATTTT. Its protein is CAISERLESLPQHF.

On this clonotype: Relative to the germline gene, one junction end is altered; a read error may explain this. The rearrangement joins TRBV7-9 to TRBJ2-7; TRBD1 matches 8 bases. The CDR3 runs 13 residues. In germline, CDR1 is SEHNR, CDR2 FQNEAQ (reference sequence). In nucleotides, the CDR3 is TGTGCCAACAGCATCGGGACAGGCTACGAGCAGTACTTC. Translated, it gives CANSIGTGYEQYF.

The sample holds a few counts of this clonotype. The V gene is TRBV9, the J gene TRBJ1-2; D not resolved. V lost 0 bases, J lost 5 bases, and 14 bases lay in between. Germline loops: CDR1 SGDLS, CDR2 YYNGEE. The CDR3 totals 15 residues. The CDR3 sequence is CASSVAGAGLYGYTF. The CDR3 DNA follows: TGTGCCAGCAGCGTAGCTGGAGCAGGTTTATATGGCTACACCTTC.

The chain's CDR3 is CASSVTSYNEQFF. The DNA of the CDR3 is TGTGCCAGCAGTGTCACCAGCTACAATGAGCAGTTCTTC. This rearrangement joins TRBV2 to TRBJ2-1; D uncertain. The CDR3 spans 13 residues. V dropped 4 bases and J dropped 3 bases, with 7 bases sitting between them. Looked up from germline, CDR1 is SNHLY and CDR2 is FYNNEI.

The chain joins TRBV12-3 or TRBV12-4 to TRBJ2-5; 12 bases agree with TRBD2. This CDR3 spans 15 amino acids. V shed 6 bases, J shed 5 bases, and the junction held 7 bases outside the gene matches. CDR3 coding DNA: TGTGCCAGCAGCCCCCGGCTAGCGGGAGGGGAGACCCAGTACTTC. It specifies CASSPRLAGGETQYF.

The J gene is TRBJ1-1, the V gene TRBV3-1; D not certain. This CDR3 contains 14 residues. CDR1 is LGHDT and CDR2 is YNNKEL in the germline V gene (reference sequence). V dropped 5 bases and J dropped 3 bases, with 13 bases sitting between them. The CDR3 region has the DNA TGTGCCAGCAGCTACCAGCCCCGGGACACTGAAGCTTTCTTT. Its translation: CASSYQPRDTEAFF.

V gene TRBV2 combines with J gene TRBJ2-1, with 10 bases identical to TRBD2. CDR1 is SNHLY, CDR2 FYNNEI, per germline. After removal of 8 bases from V and 4 bases from J, the junction contained 14 bases not matched to a gene. CDR3 length equals 17 residues. CDR3 sequence (DNA): TGTGCCAGCGGCCTAGCGGGAGTACGCCTTAAGTACAATGAGCAGTTCTTC. Translated, it gives CASGLAGVRLKYNEQFF.

J is TRBJ2-7 and V is TRBV27; D possibly matches TRBD1 or TRBD2 (5 bases each). The CDR3 length is 15 residues. In germline, CDR1 is MNHEY, CDR2 SMNVEV (reference sequence). The ends were cut back, 3 bases at V and 3 bases at J, with 15 bases in the middle. Here the CDR3 DNA reads TGTGCCAGCAGTTTTGTTCCTGGGACGAGCTACGAGCAGTACTTC. Protein product: CASSFVPGTSYEQYF.